Each of the 3 T cell receptor beta chains below was sequenced from the same sample in a study of T cell responses to AZD1222 COVID-19 vaccine. Sequenced by immunoSEQ multiplex PCR; TCRdb stores in-frame clones only, minus some. This table holds 60,000 to 90,000 clones, more than 75% found once. The material sequenced was peripheral blood, taken 28 days after the second AZD1222 dose. Every receptor here comes from an adult who received the AZD1222 COVID-19 vaccine.

The V call is TRBV10-3, the J call TRBJ2-5; the D gene is possibly TRBD1 (7 bases). The length of the CDR3 is 14 residues. V lost 0 bases, J lost 7 bases, and 12 bases lay in between. Germline V gives CDR1 ENHRY, CDR2 SYGVKD. CDR3 coding DNA: TGTGCCATCAGTGAGTCAGGACAGGAGGGGACCCAGTACTTC. It codes for CAISESGQEGTQYF.

The chain has TRBV7-2 and TRBJ2-2; D might be TRBD1 (5 bases). The CDR3 runs to 15 residues. V lost 5 bases to trimming and J lost 2 bases, with 12 bases between them. CDR1 is SGHTA, CDR2 FQGNSA, per germline. In nucleotides, the CDR3 is TGTGCCAGCAGCCTAATAAGGGGAAACACCGGGGAGCTGTTTTTT. Translated: CASSLIRGNTGELFF. The full variable domain, with the rest looked up from reference TRBV7-2 and TRBJ2-2, is GAGVSQSPSNKVTEKGKDVELRCDPISGHTALYWYRQSLGQGLEFLIYFQGNSAPDKSGLPSDRFSAERTGGSVSTLTIQRTQQEDSAVYLCASSLIRGNTGELFFGEGSRLTVL.

This clone was counted a single time. This sequence joins TRBV4-1 and TRBJ1-4; D is possibly TRBD1 (6 bases). This CDR3 is built from 15 residues. The germline V gene encodes CDR1 MGHRA and CDR2 YSYEKL. Trimming removed 3 bases from V and 5 bases from J, with 13 bases in between. The CDR3 nucleotides read TGCGCCAGCAGCCACTTGACAGGTTCAAATGAAAAACTGTTTTTT. This codes for CASSHLTGSNEKLFF.